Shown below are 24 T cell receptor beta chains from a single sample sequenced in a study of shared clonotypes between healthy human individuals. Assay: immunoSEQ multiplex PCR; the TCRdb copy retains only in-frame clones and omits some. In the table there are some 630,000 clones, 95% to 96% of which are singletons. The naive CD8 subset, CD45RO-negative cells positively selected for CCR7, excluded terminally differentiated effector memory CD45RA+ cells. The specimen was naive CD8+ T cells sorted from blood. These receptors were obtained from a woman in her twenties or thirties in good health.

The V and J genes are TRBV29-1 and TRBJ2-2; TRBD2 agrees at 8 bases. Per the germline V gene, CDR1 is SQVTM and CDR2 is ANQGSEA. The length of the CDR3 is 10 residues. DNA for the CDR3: TGCTCCGGGGGGGGAGAGGAGCTGTTTTTT. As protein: CSGGGEELFF.

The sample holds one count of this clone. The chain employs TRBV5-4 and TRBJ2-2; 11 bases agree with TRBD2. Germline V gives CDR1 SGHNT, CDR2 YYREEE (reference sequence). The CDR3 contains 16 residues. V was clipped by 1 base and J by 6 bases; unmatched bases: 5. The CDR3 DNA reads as TGTGCCAGCAGCTTGCACCCTAGCGGGAGGTCCGGGGAGCTGTTTTTT. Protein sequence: CASSLHPSGRSGELFF.

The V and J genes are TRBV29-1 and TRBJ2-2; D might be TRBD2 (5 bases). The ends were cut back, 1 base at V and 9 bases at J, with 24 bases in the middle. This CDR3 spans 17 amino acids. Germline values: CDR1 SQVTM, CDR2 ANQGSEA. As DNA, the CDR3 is TGCAGCGTTGAAGTGTTGGCGGAGCGGTTGGGCTCCCGGGAGCTGTTTTTT. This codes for CSVEVLAERLGSRELFF.

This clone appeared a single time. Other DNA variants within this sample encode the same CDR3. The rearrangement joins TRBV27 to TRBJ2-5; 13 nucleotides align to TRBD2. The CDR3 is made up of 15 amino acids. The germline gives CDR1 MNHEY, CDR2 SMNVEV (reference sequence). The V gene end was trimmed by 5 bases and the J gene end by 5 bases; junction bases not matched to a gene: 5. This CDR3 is CASSPGTSGTETQYF. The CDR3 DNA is TGTGCCAGCAGTCCCGGGACTAGCGGGACGGAGACCCAGTACTTC.

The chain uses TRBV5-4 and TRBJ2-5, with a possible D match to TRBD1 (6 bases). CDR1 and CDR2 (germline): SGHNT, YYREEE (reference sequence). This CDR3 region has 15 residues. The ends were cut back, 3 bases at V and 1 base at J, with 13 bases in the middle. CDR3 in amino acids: CASSWDRDTQETQYF. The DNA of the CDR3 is TGTGCCAGCAGCTGGGACCGGGACACCCAAGAGACCCAGTACTTC.

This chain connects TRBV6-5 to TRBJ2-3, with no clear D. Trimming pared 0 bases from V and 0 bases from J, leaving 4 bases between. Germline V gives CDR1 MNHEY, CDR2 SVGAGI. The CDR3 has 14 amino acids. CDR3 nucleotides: TGTGCCAGCAGTTACTCACCTAGCACAGATACGCAGTATTTT. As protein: CASSYSPSTDTQYF.

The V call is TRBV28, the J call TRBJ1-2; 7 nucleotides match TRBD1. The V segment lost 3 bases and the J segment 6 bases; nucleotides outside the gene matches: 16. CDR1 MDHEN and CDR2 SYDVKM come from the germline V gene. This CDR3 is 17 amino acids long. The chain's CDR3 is CASSFAETGFGVDGYTF. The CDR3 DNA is TGTGCCAGCAGTTTCGCAGAGACAGGGTTTGGAGTAGATGGCTACACCTTC.

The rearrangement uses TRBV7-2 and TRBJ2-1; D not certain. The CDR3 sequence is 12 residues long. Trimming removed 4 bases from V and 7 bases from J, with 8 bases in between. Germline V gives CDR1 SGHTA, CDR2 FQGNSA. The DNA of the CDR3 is TGTGCCAGCAGCTCCGTGCCGAATGAGCAGTTCTTC. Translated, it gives CASSSVPNEQFF.

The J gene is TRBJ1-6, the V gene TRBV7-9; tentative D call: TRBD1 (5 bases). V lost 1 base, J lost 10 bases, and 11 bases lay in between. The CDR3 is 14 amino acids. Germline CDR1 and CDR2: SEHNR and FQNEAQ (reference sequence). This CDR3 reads CASSLGGVGSPLHF. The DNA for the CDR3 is TGTGCCAGCAGCTTAGGGGGGGTTGGGTCACCCCTCCACTTT.

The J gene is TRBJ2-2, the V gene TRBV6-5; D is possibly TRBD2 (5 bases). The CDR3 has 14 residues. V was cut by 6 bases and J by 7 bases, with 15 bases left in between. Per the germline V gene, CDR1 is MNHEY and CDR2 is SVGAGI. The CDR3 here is CASSPLDGVGELFF. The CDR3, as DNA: TGTGCCAGCAGCCCACTAGACGGTGTCGGGGAGCTGTTTTTT.

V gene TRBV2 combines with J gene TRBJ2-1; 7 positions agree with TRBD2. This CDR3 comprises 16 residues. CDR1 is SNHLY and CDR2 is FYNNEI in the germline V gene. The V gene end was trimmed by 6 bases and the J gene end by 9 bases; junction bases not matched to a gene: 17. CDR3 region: CASREWASGFRSEQFF. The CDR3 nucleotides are TGTGCCAGCAGGGAGTGGGCTAGCGGCTTTAGGTCTGAGCAGTTCTTC. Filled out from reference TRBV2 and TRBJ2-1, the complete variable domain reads EPEVTQTPSHQVTQMGQEVILRCVPISNHLYFYWYRQILGQKVEFLVSFYNNEISEKSEIFDDQFSVERPDGSNFTLKIRSTKLEDSAMYFCASREWASGFRSEQFFGPGTRLTVL.

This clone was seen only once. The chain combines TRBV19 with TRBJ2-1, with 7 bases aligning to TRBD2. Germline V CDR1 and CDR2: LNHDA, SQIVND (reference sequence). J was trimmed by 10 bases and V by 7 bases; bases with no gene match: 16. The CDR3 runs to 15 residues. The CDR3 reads CASTPPGEGLQEQFF. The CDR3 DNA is TGTGCCAGTACCCCCCCCGGGGAGGGCCTACAGGAGCAGTTCTTC.

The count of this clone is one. The CDR3 DNA sequence: TGTGCCAGCAGTTTATCCAGGGCCTATGGCTACACCTTC. Residues: CASSLSRAYGYTF. The chain joins TRBV27 to TRBJ1-2, with D perhaps TRBD1 (5 bases). Germline assignment: CDR1 MNHEY and CDR2 SMNVEV (reference sequence). Trimming took 0 bases from V and 4 from J, leaving 6 bases between them. There are 13 residues in the CDR3.

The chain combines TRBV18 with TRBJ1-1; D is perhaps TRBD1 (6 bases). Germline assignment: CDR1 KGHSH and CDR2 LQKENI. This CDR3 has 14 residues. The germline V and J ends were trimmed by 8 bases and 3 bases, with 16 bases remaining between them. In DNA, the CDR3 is TGTGCCAGCGTACAGGGAGGGGGGTACACTGAAGCTTTCTTT. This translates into CASVQGGGYTEAFF.

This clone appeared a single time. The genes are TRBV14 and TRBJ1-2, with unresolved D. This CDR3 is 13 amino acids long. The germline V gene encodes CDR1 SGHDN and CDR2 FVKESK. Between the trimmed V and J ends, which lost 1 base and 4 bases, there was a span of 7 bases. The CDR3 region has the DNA TGTGCCAGCAGCCAAGGGGCCCTCTATGGCTACACCTTC. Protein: CASSQGALYGYTF.

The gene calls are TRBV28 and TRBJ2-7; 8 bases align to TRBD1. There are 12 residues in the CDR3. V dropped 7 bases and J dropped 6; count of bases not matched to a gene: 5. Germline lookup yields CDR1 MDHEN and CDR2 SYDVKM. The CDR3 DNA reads TGTGCCAGCAAGCAGGGGGCGCCCGAGCAGTACTTC. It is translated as CASKQGAPEQYF.

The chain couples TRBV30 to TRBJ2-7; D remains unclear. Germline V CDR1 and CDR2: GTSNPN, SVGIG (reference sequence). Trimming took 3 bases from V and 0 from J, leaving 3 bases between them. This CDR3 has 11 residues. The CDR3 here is CAWSRSYEQYF. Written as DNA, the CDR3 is TGTGCCTGGAGCCGCTCCTACGAGCAGTACTTC.

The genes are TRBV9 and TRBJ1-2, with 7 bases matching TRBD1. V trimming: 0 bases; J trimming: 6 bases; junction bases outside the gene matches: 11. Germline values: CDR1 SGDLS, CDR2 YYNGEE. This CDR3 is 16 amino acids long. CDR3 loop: CASSVALQGDSHGYTF. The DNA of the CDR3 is TGTGCCAGCAGCGTAGCTTTGCAGGGGGATTCCCATGGCTACACCTTC.

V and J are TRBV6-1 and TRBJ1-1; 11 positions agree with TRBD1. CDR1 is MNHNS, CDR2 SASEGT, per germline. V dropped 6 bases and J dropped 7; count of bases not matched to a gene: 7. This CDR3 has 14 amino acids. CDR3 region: CASRSGQGAIEAFF. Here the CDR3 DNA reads TGTGCCAGCAGGTCCGGACAGGGGGCAATTGAAGCTTTCTTT.

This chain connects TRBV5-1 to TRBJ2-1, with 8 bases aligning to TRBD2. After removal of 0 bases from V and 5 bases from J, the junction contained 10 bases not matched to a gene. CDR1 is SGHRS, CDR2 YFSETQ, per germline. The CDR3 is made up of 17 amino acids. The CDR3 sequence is CASSLGVVGRDDNEQFF. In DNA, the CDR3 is TGCGCCAGCAGCTTGGGAGTGGTCGGGAGGGACGACAATGAGCAGTTCTTC.

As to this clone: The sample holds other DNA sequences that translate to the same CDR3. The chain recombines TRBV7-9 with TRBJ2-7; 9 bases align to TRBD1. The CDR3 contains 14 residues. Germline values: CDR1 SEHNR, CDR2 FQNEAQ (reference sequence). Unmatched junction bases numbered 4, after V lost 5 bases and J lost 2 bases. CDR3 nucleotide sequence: TGTGCCAGCAGCCCCCGGGACAGGGCCTACGAGCAGTACTTC. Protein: CASSPRDRAYEQYF.

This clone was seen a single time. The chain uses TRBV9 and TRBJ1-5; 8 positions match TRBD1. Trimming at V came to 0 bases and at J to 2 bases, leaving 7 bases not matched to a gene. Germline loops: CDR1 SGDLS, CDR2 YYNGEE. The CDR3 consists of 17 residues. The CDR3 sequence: CASSVVSAGQGNQPQHF. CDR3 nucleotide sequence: TGTGCCAGCAGCGTAGTTTCGGCGGGACAGGGCAATCAGCCCCAGCATTTT. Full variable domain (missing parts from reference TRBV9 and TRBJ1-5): DSGVTQTPKHLITATGQRVTLRCSPRSGDLSVYWYQQSLDQGLQFLIQYYNGEERAKGNILERFSAQQFPDLHSELNLSSLELGDSALYFCASSVVSAGQGNQPQHFGDGTRLSIL.

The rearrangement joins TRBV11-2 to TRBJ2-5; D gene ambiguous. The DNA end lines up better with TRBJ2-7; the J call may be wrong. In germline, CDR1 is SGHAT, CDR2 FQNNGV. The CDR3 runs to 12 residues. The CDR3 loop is CASSSSSYEQYF. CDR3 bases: TGTGCCAGCAGCTCCTCCTCCTACGAGCAGTACTTC.

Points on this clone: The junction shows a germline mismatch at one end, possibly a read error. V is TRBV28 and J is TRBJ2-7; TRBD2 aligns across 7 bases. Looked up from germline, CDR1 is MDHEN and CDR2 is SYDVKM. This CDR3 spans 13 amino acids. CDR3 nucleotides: TGTGCCAGCAGTGGACTAGAGACCTACGGGCAGTACTTC. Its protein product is CASSGLETYGQYF.